What follows describes a single T cell receptor (beta chain). Per the original methods: Estimated nucleated cell counts came from reference gene primer amplification. Sequenced by immunoSEQ multiplex PCR; TCRdb stores in-frame clones only, minus some. D and trimming were read from the DNA, whereas the V and J calls and clone size are those reported in that table. The data show some 150,000 clones, around 89% seen once. The data are from a study of blood T cell repertoires in COVID-19. On the study more broadly: COVID-19 samples collected from the United States, Italy and Spain covered acute and convalescent phases.

Which cohort a participant joined came from the clinical history participants gave. Recovery among Cohort 3 donors was established by two negative PCRs, clearance, or symptom resolution. The specimen was PBMCs or T cells enriched from blood (not recorded which). This clonotype was sampled from a woman under 30 who had recovered from COVID-19.

The CDR3 protein is CASSPQVGNTEAFF. CDR3 sequence (DNA): TGTGCCAGCAGCCCTCAGGTGGGGAACACTGAAGCTTTCTTT. The rearrangement joins TRBV11-3 to TRBJ1-1; unclear D gene. V shed 5 bases and J shed 1 base, with 11 bases lying between them. The CDR3 extends over 14 amino acids. Germline CDR1 is SGHNT and CDR2 is YENEEA.